The source of this T cell receptor (beta chain) is a study of identical twins. This CDR3 comprises 14 residues. Germline-derived CDR1 and CDR2 are MNHEY and SMNVEV (reference sequence). Trimming cost V 4 bases and J 7 bases, with 14 bases left between them. The sample holds many counts of this clonotype. MiXCR was run by TCRdb on the 5' RACE reads, yielding one entry per CDR3 protein. The data show roughly 260,000 distinct CDR3 sequences, more than 12% seen once. The receptor was isolated from a woman under 30 in good health. The sample taken for sequencing was memory (CD45RO+) T cells sorted from blood. The rearrangement uses TRBV27 and TRBJ1-5; no firm D call. This CDR3 reads CASSSFSGGQPQHF. The CDR3 region has the DNA TGTGCCAGCAGTTCGTTCAGCGGAGGGCAGCCCCAGCATTTT.